The 23 T cell receptor beta chains in this list originate from one sample, sequenced in a study of T cell repertoires in cytomegalovirus infection (dated by TCRdb to between 2018 and 2020). Their antigens are not known. Sequencing was carried out with an Illumina HiSeq 1500. TCRdb's own reprocessing of the public reads used fastp at Q25 and MiXCR and kept productive beta chains. All rows with the same CDR3 protein become a single entry with the most common DNA and genes. The sample contains roughly 180,000 distinct CDR3 sequences, about 20% of them found a single time. The biggest ten clones account for about 25% of the sample. The sample's treatment or condition label, decoded: in vitro stimulation with specific CMV peptide epitopes to enrich CMV-specific T cells. This specimen consisted of CD8+ T cells from cultured PBMCs, obtained from culture after CMV antigen stimulation. The origin of the receptors is a human donor in good health (CMV status not recorded). Some clones in this sample may be carry-over from other donors' samples.

The rearrangement joins TRBV10-3 to TRBJ2-3, with no clear D. V dropped 0 bases and J dropped 0 bases, with 4 bases sitting between them. Looked up from germline, CDR1 is ENHRY and CDR2 is SYGVKD. CDR3 size: 14 residues. CDR3 sequence reads: CAISESKSTDTQYF. CDR3 nucleotides: TGTGCCATCAGTGAGTCGAAAAGCACAGATACGCAGTATTTT.

This clonotype was picked up many times. V gene TRBV5-8 combines with J gene TRBJ1-3; D perhaps matches TRBD1 (5 bases). The CDR3 totals 17 residues. Germline lookup yields CDR1 SGHTS and CDR2 YDEGEE. V was pared by 0 bases and J by 0 bases, with 13 bases between. CDR3 sequence: CASSLVIDSYSGNTIYF. As DNA, the CDR3 is TGTGCCAGCAGCTTGGTAATTGACAGCTACTCTGGAAACACCATATATTTT.

The chain carries TRBV28 and TRBJ2-3, with D tentatively TRBD1 (6 bases). The ends were cut back, 6 bases at V and 8 bases at J, with 15 bases in the middle. The CDR3 totals 13 residues. Looked up from germline, CDR1 is MDHEN and CDR2 is SYDVKM. The CDR3 DNA sequence: TGTGCCAGCAGCAACACAGGGTCCCGTACGCAGTATTTT. It yields the protein CASSNTGSRTQYF.

This clonotype has a handful of counts. The V and J genes are TRBV7-6 and TRBJ2-1; 9 positions agree with TRBD2. The V gene end was trimmed by 4 bases and the J gene end by 4 bases; junction bases not matched to a gene: 5. This CDR3 spans 15 amino acids. Germline assignment: CDR1 SGHVS and CDR2 FNYEAQ. CDR3 loop: CASSSGRGGYNEQFF. In nucleotides, the CDR3 is TGTGCCAGCAGCTCCGGGCGGGGGGGATACAATGAGCAGTTCTTC. The whole variable domain, remainder taken from reference TRBV7-6 and TRBJ2-1, is GAGVSQSPRYKVTKRGQDVALRCDPISGHVSLYWYRQALGQGPEFLTYFNYEAQQDKSGLPNDRFSAERPEGSISTLTIQRTEQRDSAMYRCASSSGRGGYNEQFFGPGTRLTVL.

CDR3 DNA sequence: TGTGCCAGCAGTATCGGAGGTGAAGCTTTCTTT. Its translation is CASSIGGEAFF. J is TRBJ1-1 and V is TRBV6-8; no definite D call. V dropped 5 bases and J dropped 7 bases, with 8 bases sitting between them. CDR1 and CDR2 from the germline V gene are MNHGY and SAAAGT. The CDR3 loop spans 11 amino acids.

This chain links TRBV15 with TRBJ1-1, with D perhaps TRBD1 (5 bases). This CDR3 spans 17 amino acids. Germline V gene lookup returns CDR1 LNHNV and CDR2 YYDKDF (reference sequence). The V end was cut by 1 base, the J end by 1 base, with 16 bases between. The CDR3 DNA reads TGTGCCACCAGCAGAGTTCGAAGTAGGGGCCCGAACACTGAAGCTTTCTTT. As protein: CATSRVRSRGPNTEAFF.

In its sample, this clonotype was seen a few times. The chain recombines TRBV7-6 with TRBJ2-3; 8 positions agree with TRBD1. Germline V gene lookup returns CDR1 SGHVS and CDR2 FNYEAQ. V lost 5 bases to trimming and J lost 6 bases; unmatched junction nucleotides: 7. The CDR3 runs to 14 residues. The CDR3 protein is CASSRTGSLDTQYF. Here the CDR3 DNA reads TGTGCCAGCAGCCGGACAGGGAGCCTTGATACGCAGTATTTT.

This clonotype was counted between two and nine times. The genes are TRBV6-1 and TRBJ1-5; 7 bases are a match to TRBD1. The CDR3 is 16 residues long. V lost 6 bases and J lost 2; bases outside the gene matches: 10. In germline, CDR1 is MNHNS, CDR2 SASEGT. CDR3 in amino acids: CASRTILGQGNQPQHF. DNA for the CDR3: TGTGCCAGCAGAACGATCCTCGGACAGGGCAATCAGCCCCAGCATTTT.

This clonotype was seen only a few times. The V gene is TRBV7-9, the J gene TRBJ2-2; weak D call: TRBD2 (7 bases). Trimming left V 5 bases short and J 0 bases short, with 10 bases between. Germline-derived CDR1 and CDR2 are SEHNR and FQNEAQ (reference sequence). The CDR3 is 15 residues long. CDR3 bases: TGTGCCAGCAGCCCGGGGGGCGCGAACACCGGGGAGCTGTTTTTT. Amino acid sequence: CASSPGGANTGELFF.

This chain connects TRBV27 to TRBJ2-7; 9 nucleotides agree with TRBD1. V shed 2 bases, J shed 5 bases, and the junction held 7 bases outside the gene matches. The CDR3 covers 15 residues. CDR1 is MNHEY, CDR2 SMNVEV, per germline (reference sequence). The CDR3 coding sequence is TGTGCCAGCAGTTTAGGAAGGGACAGGGTAGACGAGCAGTACTTC. Protein product: CASSLGRDRVDEQYF.

This clonotype was seen only a few times. The chain links TRBV3-1 to TRBJ1-5; the D is unclear. V lost 1 base to trimming and J lost 6 bases, with 10 bases between them. CDR1 LGHDT and CDR2 YNNKEL come from the germline V gene (reference sequence). The CDR3 loop spans 14 amino acids. This CDR3 reads CASSQGLQLQPQHF. The DNA of the CDR3 is TGTGCCAGCAGCCAAGGTTTGCAGCTTCAGCCCCAGCATTTT.

Here the CDR3 DNA reads TGTGCCAGCAGTTACCGGACGGGGAGCAATGAGCAGTTCTTC. This translates into CASSYRTGSNEQFF. The gene calls are TRBV6-2 or TRBV6-3 and TRBJ2-1; tentatively, D is TRBD2 (5 bases). Trimming pared 2 bases from V and 6 bases from J, leaving 11 bases between. The germline gives CDR1 MNHEY, CDR2 SVGEGT. The CDR3 runs to 14 residues.

The CDR3 loop reads CASSRGQTYEQYF. The CDR3, as DNA: TGTGCCAGCAGCCGGGGACAGACCTACGAGCAGTACTTC. The rearrangement joins TRBV6-5 to TRBJ2-7; TRBD1 aligns across 7 bases. This CDR3 contains 13 residues. After removal of 6 bases from V and 2 bases from J, the junction contained 4 bases not matched to a gene. Germline lookup yields CDR1 MNHEY and CDR2 SVGAGI.

V gene TRBV7-2 combines with J gene TRBJ2-6, with no clear D. Germline V lookup: CDR1 SGHTA, CDR2 FQGNSA. The V end lost 2 bases, the J end lost 2 bases, and 7 bases lay between the germline ends. This CDR3 is 15 amino acids long. The CDR3 loop reads CASSLNKAGANVLTF. DNA of the CDR3: TGTGCCAGCAGCTTAAACAAGGCTGGGGCCAACGTCCTGACTTTC.

This clonotype has more than one count but fewer than ten. J is TRBJ2-7 and V is TRBV7-2; D possibly corresponds to TRBD2 (6 bases). Trimming cost V 5 bases and J 4 bases, with 9 bases left between them. Germline assignment: CDR1 SGHTA and CDR2 FQGNSA. The CDR3 extends over 12 amino acids. This CDR3 reads CASSAGTYEQYF. Here the CDR3 DNA reads TGTGCCAGCAGCGCGGGAACATACGAGCAGTACTTC.

This rearrangement joins TRBV7-2 to TRBJ1-4, with D perhaps TRBD1 (5 bases). Germline CDR1 SGHTA, CDR2 FQGNSA. The ends were cut back, 2 bases at V and 13 bases at J, with 14 bases in the middle. The CDR3 is made up of 13 amino acids. CDR3 DNA sequence: TGTGCCAGCAGCTTAAATCAGGGCCAGGGACTGTTTTTT. Residues: CASSLNQGQGLFF.

This clonotype occurred a few times. The J gene is TRBJ2-6, the V gene TRBV27, with D maybe TRBD1 (6 bases). Germline lookup yields CDR1 MNHEY and CDR2 SMNVEV (reference sequence). This CDR3 region has 17 residues. V dropped 5 bases and J dropped 4 bases, with 18 bases sitting between them. The DNA for the CDR3 is TGTGCCAGCAGTACCTTAATTACAGGGTTCGGGGCCAACGTCCTGACTTTC. This sequence encodes CASSTLITGFGANVLTF.

The rearrangement uses TRBV7-9 and TRBJ2-5; D is uncertain. The CDR3 consists of 16 residues. The germline gives CDR1 SEHNR, CDR2 FQNEAQ (reference sequence). The V end was cut by 2 bases, the J end by 3 bases, with 16 bases between. CDR3 sequence reads: CASSLRLAADKETQYF. Here the CDR3 DNA reads TGTGCCAGCAGCTTACGACTGGCGGCCGACAAAGAGACCCAGTACTTC.

The chain couples TRBV7-8 to TRBJ1-2; a weak D match, TRBD1 (6 bases). V lost 5 bases and J 4 bases, leaving 8 bases between the germline ends. The CDR3 sequence is 12 residues long. Per germline, CDR1 SGHVS and CDR2 FQNEAQ. CDR3 sequence (DNA): TGTGCCAGCAGCACGGACAGCTATGGCTACACCTTC. Amino acid sequence: CASSTDSYGYTF.

This clonotype was detected a few times. This rearrangement joins TRBV11-1 to TRBJ2-1; the D is unclear. The CDR3 runs to 12 residues. Germline CDR1 SGHAT, CDR2 FQDESV (reference sequence). Trimming cost V 5 bases and J 9 bases, with 11 bases left between them. CDR3 in DNA: TGTGCCAGCAGCCTTGAGTACTTTGAGCAGTTCTTC. Translation gives CASSLEYFEQFF.

The V call is TRBV10-3, the J call TRBJ2-6; 8 bases line up with TRBD1. V lost 7 bases and J lost 0; bases outside the gene matches: 5. There are 16 residues in the CDR3. Germline CDR1 and CDR2: ENHRY and SYGVKD. The CDR3 is CAIKGQGNSGANVLTF. DNA of the CDR3: TGTGCCATCAAAGGACAGGGTAACTCTGGGGCCAACGTCCTGACTTTC.

The rearrangement joins TRBV20-1 to TRBJ2-1; D unresolved. The germline V and J ends were trimmed by 0 bases and 0 bases, with 12 bases remaining between them. CDR1 and CDR2 (germline): DFQATT, SNEGSKA (reference sequence). This CDR3 has 16 residues. Here the CDR3 reads CSARDLWGNSYNEQFF. CDR3 nucleotide sequence: TGCAGTGCTAGAGACCTTTGGGGTAACTCCTACAATGAGCAGTTCTTC.

The V call is TRBV7-8, the J call TRBJ2-2; 8 positions agree with TRBD1. The CDR3 length is 18 residues. J was trimmed by 3 bases and V by 0 bases; bases with no gene match: 9. Looked up from germline, CDR1 is SGHVS and CDR2 is FQNEAQ. CDR3 nucleotides: TGTGCCAGCAGCTTAGCGCGGGATGGACAGGGTGACACCGGGGAGCTGTTTTTT. This translates into CASSLARDGQGDTGELFF.